One sample yielded the 28 T cell receptor beta chains listed below, sequenced in a study of cytomegalovirus exposure and HLA in healthy donors. PCR involved 60 Vbeta and 13 Jbeta primers. Clones were sequenced by immunoSEQ multiplex PCR, and TCRdb holds only the in-frame ones, with some missing. The table records roughly 77,000 clones, over 9% of them present only once. The sample comprised PBMCs. Every receptor here comes from a man in his fifties or sixties in good health and CMV-seropositive.

The chain is built from TRBV30 and TRBJ1-1; possible D gene TRBD1, 5 bases. Germline-derived CDR1 and CDR2 are GTSNPN and SVGIG (reference sequence). With 1 base removed from V and 6 bases from J, the gap between germline ends came to 15 bases. The CDR3 totals 14 residues. The chain's CDR3 is CAWSGGVTVAEAFF. The CDR3 nucleotides are TGTGCCTGGAGTGGGGGGGTTACGGTGGCTGAAGCTTTCTTT.

This clone was recorded a few times. The chain is built from TRBV10-3 and TRBJ2-5; 8 positions match TRBD1. The CDR3 totals 13 residues. Per germline, CDR1 ENHRY and CDR2 SYGVKD. V was clipped by 10 bases and J by 5 bases; unmatched bases: 9. The CDR3 DNA reads as TGTGCCACCAAGGACAGGGAGGAGGAGACCCAGTACTTC. It yields the protein CATKDREEETQYF.

In this sample, this clone turned up a few times. This sequence joins TRBV27 and TRBJ1-1; tentatively, D is TRBD1 (5 bases). Germline CDR1 reads MNHEY; CDR2 reads SMNVEV (reference sequence). Trimming removed 4 bases at V and 6 bases at J, with 12 bases between. This CDR3 spans 13 amino acids. The CDR3 here is CASSYPGGPEAFF. CDR3 DNA: TGTGCCAGCAGTTACCCGGGGGGACCTGAAGCTTTCTTT.

J is TRBJ1-3 and V is TRBV28; TRBD1 agrees at 9 bases. The CDR3 runs to 17 residues. Trimming removed 4 bases from V and 4 bases from J; junction bases left unmatched: 11. CDR1 MDHEN and CDR2 SYDVKM come from the germline V gene. The CDR3 nucleotides are TGTGCCAGCAGTTCATTTGCCGGGGACAGGGTCGGAAACACCATATATTTT. Amino acids: CASSSFAGDRVGNTIYF.

J is TRBJ2-7 and V is TRBV5-1; tentatively, D is TRBD1 (5 bases). The CDR3 loop spans 15 amino acids. Germline CDR1 SGHRS, CDR2 YFSETQ. The ends were cut back, 3 bases at V and 7 bases at J, with 20 bases in the middle. The CDR3 is CASSSLGRTIDEQYF. For the CDR3, the DNA is TGCGCCAGCAGCTCCCTGGGGCGGACCATAGATGAGCAGTACTTC.

The chain carries TRBV7-8 and TRBJ2-1, with D perhaps TRBD2 (6 bases). Germline CDR1 is SGHVS and CDR2 is FQNEAQ. The length of the CDR3 is 15 residues. V lost 3 bases and J lost 2, with 11 bases in between. DNA of the CDR3: TGTGCCAGCAGCTTCGTGCTAGCGCCCTACAATGAGCAGTTCTTC. Its protein product is CASSFVLAPYNEQFF.

The chain employs TRBV5-6 and TRBJ2-3, with a weak D call TRBD2 (5 bases). Germline V gives CDR1 SGHDT, CDR2 YYEEEE. The CDR3 contains 16 residues. Trimming pared 2 bases from V and 0 bases from J, leaving 13 bases between. The chain's CDR3 is CASSFSIGGSTDTQYF. The DNA of the CDR3 is TGTGCCAGCAGCTTCTCTATTGGAGGTAGCACAGATACGCAGTATTTT.

This clone was counted a few times. The chain couples TRBV7-9 to TRBJ1-2; possible D gene TRBD1, 6 bases. This CDR3 spans 14 amino acids. V was trimmed by 5 bases and J by 8 bases, leaving 18 bases between them. Germline V gene lookup returns CDR1 SEHNR and CDR2 FQNEAQ (reference sequence). The CDR3 loop reads CASSPLGSTGGYTF. CDR3 sequence (DNA): TGTGCCAGCAGCCCCTTGGGGTCCACAGGGGGCTACACCTTC.

This clone was found a few times. The rearrangement uses TRBV30 and TRBJ2-3; tentatively, D is TRBD2 (6 bases). Trimming removed 1 base from V and 5 bases from J, with 22 bases in between. Germline V lookup: CDR1 GTSNPN, CDR2 SVGIG (reference sequence). This CDR3 has 17 residues. This CDR3 reads CAWSAIHQTSWGDTQYF. The DNA for the CDR3 is TGTGCCTGGAGTGCGATACACCAGACTAGTTGGGGAGATACGCAGTATTTT.

This clone has just a few counts. A junction end diverges from the germline sequence, so it may reflect a read error. J is TRBJ1-5 and V is TRBV19; 8 bases fit TRBD1. This CDR3 is 15 amino acids long. The germline CDR1 and CDR2 sequences are LNHDA and SQIVND (reference sequence). Written as DNA, the CDR3 is TGTGCCAGCAGTAAAGACAGGGGTAGCAATCAGCCCCAGCATTTT. Its translation: CASSKDRGSNQPQHF.

This clone was picked up a small number of times. The chain uses TRBV4-1 and TRBJ2-7; D may be TRBD1 (5 bases). Germline CDR1 MGHRA, CDR2 YSYEKL. The CDR3 runs 15 residues. Deletions cut 1 base from V and 2 bases from J, with 12 bases between. The CDR3 loop is CASSQGGLGPYEQYF. DNA of the CDR3: TGCGCCAGCAGCCAAGGGGGCCTAGGCCCCTACGAGCAGTACTTC.

The chain couples TRBV19 to TRBJ2-7; the match to TRBD1 covers 10 bases. This CDR3 spans 14 amino acids. The germline V gene has CDR1 LNHDA and CDR2 SQIVND (reference sequence). V was pared by 9 bases and J by 1 base, with 6 bases of the junction left unmatched. CDR3 loop: CASNTGQGSYEQYF. CDR3 bases: TGTGCCAGCAACACGGGACAGGGGTCCTACGAGCAGTACTTC.

This clone was detected only a few times. The rearrangement uses TRBV7-2 and TRBJ1-5; the D is unclear. The germline V and J ends were trimmed by 1 base and 5 bases, with 3 bases remaining between them. The CDR3 contains 12 residues. Germline CDR1 reads SGHTA; CDR2 reads FQGNSA. The CDR3 nucleotides are TGTGCCAGCAGCTTAGACTATCAGCCCCAGCATTTT. It is translated as CASSLDYQPQHF.

The chain carries TRBV6-4 and TRBJ1-2; TRBD1 matches 9 bases. Germline CDR1 MRHNA, CDR2 SNTAGT. The CDR3 is made up of 15 amino acids. The J segment lost 3 bases and the V segment lost 5 bases, leaving 7 bases of the junction unmatched. CDR3 protein: CASSSDRGSHYGYTF. CDR3 DNA sequence: TGTGCCAGCAGTTCGGACAGGGGAAGTCACTATGGCTACACCTTC.

This clone was counted a few times. This CDR3 is CASRVDRGYNEQFF. As DNA, the CDR3 is TGTGCCAGCAGGGTGGACAGGGGATACAATGAGCAGTTCTTC. The rearrangement uses TRBV6-5 and TRBJ2-1, with TRBD1 identical over 9 bases. The germline V gene has CDR1 MNHEY and CDR2 SVGAGI. CDR3 size: 14 residues. Germline trimming cut 6 bases from V and 4 bases from J; bases unmatched to any gene: 4.

This clone was counted between two and nine times. The gene calls are TRBV5-4 and TRBJ2-1, with TRBD2 identical over 7 bases. Germline CDR1 is SGHNT and CDR2 is YYREEE (reference sequence). The J segment lost 0 bases and the V segment lost 0 bases, leaving 3 bases of the junction unmatched. This CDR3 is built from 16 residues. CDR3 nucleotide sequence: TGTGCCAGCAGCTTGGATACTAGCGTCTCCTACAATGAGCAGTTCTTC. Its protein product is CASSLDTSVSYNEQFF.

This clone was detected only a few times. It is likely a read error, because the conserved phenylalanine at the end of the CDR3 is missing. The chain joins TRBV9 to TRBJ2-2, with 8 bases matching TRBD2. Germline-derived CDR1 and CDR2 are SGDLS and YYNGEE. V shed 1 base and J 8 bases; nucleotides not matched to a gene: 7. The CDR3 is 15 amino acids. CDR3 nucleotides: TGTGCCAGCAGCGTATCGAGCGGGGGAACAGGGGAGCTGTTTTTG. Its protein is CASSVSSGGTGELFL.

V usage is TRBV27 and J usage is TRBJ2-5; a possible D gene is TRBD2 (5 bases). The CDR3 runs 13 residues. V was clipped by 1 base and J by 4 bases, with 7 bases between them. Germline CDR1 is MNHEY and CDR2 is SMNVEV (reference sequence). DNA of the CDR3: TGTGCCAGCAGTTTATTTGAGGGAGAGACCCAGTACTTC. Protein product: CASSLFEGETQYF.

This clone was counted ten times or more. The chain uses TRBV30 and TRBJ2-7; D is possibly TRBD1 (5 bases). This CDR3 comprises 12 residues. Trimming shortened V by 2 bases and J by 3 bases, and 8 bases separated the two germline ends. Germline V gene sequence: CDR1 GTSNPN, CDR2 SVGIG (reference sequence). In DNA form, the CDR3 reads TGTGCCTGGAGTCAGGGTAACTACGAGCAGTACTTC. It translates to CAWSQGNYEQYF. Variable domain in full (rest from reference TRBV30 and TRBJ2-7): SQTIHQWPATLVQPVGSPLSLECTVEGTSNPNLYWYRQAAGRGLQLLFYSVGIGQISSEVPQNLSASRPQDRQFILSSKKLLLSDSGFYLCAWSQGNYEQYFGPGTRLTVT.

The genes are TRBV27 and TRBJ1-2; D gene ambiguous. The germline V and J ends were trimmed by 3 bases and 4 bases, with 9 bases remaining between them. Per germline, CDR1 MNHEY and CDR2 SMNVEV (reference sequence). The CDR3 sequence is 13 residues long. CDR3 nucleotides: TGTGCCAGCAGTTTTGGAGGTCCCTATGGCTACACCTTC. It translates to CASSFGGPYGYTF.

V and J are TRBV7-2 and TRBJ2-2; maybe TRBD2 (5 bases). Trimming stripped 5 bases from V and 4 bases from J, with 11 bases between. Looked up from germline, CDR1 is SGHTA and CDR2 is FQGNSA. CDR3 length: 14 residues. The CDR3 region has the DNA TGTGCCAGCAGCCGGCCGGGATCCACCGGGGAGCTGTTTTTT. It translates to CASSRPGSTGELFF.

The chain joins TRBV15 to TRBJ1-2; D may be TRBD1 (6 bases). CDR1 is LNHNV, CDR2 YYDKDF, per germline (reference sequence). Trimming stripped 6 bases from V and 2 bases from J, with 13 bases between. The CDR3 is 14 residues long. CDR3 bases: TGTGCCACCAGAAGAACCGGGACAAACTATGGCTACACCTTC. Encoded protein: CATRRTGTNYGYTF.

V gene TRBV25-1 combines with J gene TRBJ1-2, with TRBD1 matching over 8 bases. The CDR3 runs to 15 residues. CDR1 is MGHDK and CDR2 is SYGVNS in the germline V gene. Trimming cost V 8 bases and J 0 bases; bases outside gene matches: 8. CDR3 sequence (DNA): TGTGCCAGCCAGGACAGGGAGACTCCTAACTATGGCTACACCTTC. This translates into CASQDRETPNYGYTF.

The chain employs TRBV5-1 and TRBJ2-3; 11 nucleotides line up with TRBD2. The CDR3 is 15 residues long. The V gene's germline CDR1 is SGHRS and CDR2 YFSETQ. V shed 3 bases and J 5 bases; nucleotides not matched to a gene: 5. CDR3 region: CASSSTSGAGDTQYF. For the CDR3, the DNA is TGCGCCAGCAGCTCGACTAGCGGGGCGGGAGATACGCAGTATTTT.

V gene TRBV28 combines with J gene TRBJ1-4; tentative D call: TRBD1 (6 bases). Trimming pared 0 bases from V and 7 bases from J, leaving 9 bases between. CDR3 length: 14 residues. Germline loops: CDR1 MDHEN, CDR2 SYDVKM. This CDR3 is CASSLWGAGEKLFF. The CDR3 nucleotides are TGTGCCAGCAGTTTATGGGGGGCGGGTGAAAAACTGTTTTTT.

The sample holds a few counts of this clone. The CDR3 nucleotides read TGTGCCAGCAGGAGACAAGGCAGGGATGGCTACACCTTC. Protein product: CASRRQGRDGYTF. The chain couples TRBV6-1 to TRBJ1-2; a possible D gene is TRBD1 (5 bases). In germline, CDR1 is MNHNS, CDR2 SASEGT. With 6 bases removed from V and 6 bases from J, the gap between germline ends came to 14 bases. CDR3 length equals 13 residues.

This clone was found a few times. The J gene is TRBJ2-5, the V gene TRBV7-6, with 7 positions matching TRBD1. Germline values: CDR1 SGHVS, CDR2 FNYEAQ. V lost 4 bases to trimming and J lost 5 bases; unmatched junction nucleotides: 4. This CDR3 region has 13 residues. This chain's CDR3 is CASSSGQWETQYF. Here the CDR3 DNA reads TGTGCCAGCAGCTCGGGACAGTGGGAGACCCAGTACTTC.

The chain employs TRBV6-6 and TRBJ2-5, with a weak D call TRBD2 (6 bases). Near its end, the DNA agrees better with TRBJ2-7, so the J call may be wrong. The germline V gene encodes CDR1 MNHNY and CDR2 SVGAGI (reference sequence). CDR3 size: 14 residues. The CDR3: CASSYAGSSYEQYF. In nucleotides, the CDR3 is TGTGCCAGCAGTTATGCCGGGAGCTCCTACGAGCAGTACTTC.